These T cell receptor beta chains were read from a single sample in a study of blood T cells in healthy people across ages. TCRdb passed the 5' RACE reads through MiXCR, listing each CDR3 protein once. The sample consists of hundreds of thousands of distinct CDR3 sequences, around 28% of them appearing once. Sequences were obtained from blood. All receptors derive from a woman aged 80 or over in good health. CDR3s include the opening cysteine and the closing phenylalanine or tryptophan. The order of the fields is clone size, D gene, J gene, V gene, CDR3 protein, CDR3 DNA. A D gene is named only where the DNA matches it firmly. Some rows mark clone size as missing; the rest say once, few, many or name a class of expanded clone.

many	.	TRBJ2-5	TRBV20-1	CSARVGDLGLGETQYF	TGCAGTGCTAGAGTGGGTGATCTGGGTCTCGGGGAGACCCAGTACTTC
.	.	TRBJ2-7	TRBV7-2	CASSAGPGASYEQYF	TGTGCCAGCAGCGCGGGTCCGGGGGCCTCCTACGAGCAGTACTTC
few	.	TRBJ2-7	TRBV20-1	CSALNPGLNEQYF	TGCAGTGCCCTAAACCCCGGACTGAACGAGCAGTACTTC
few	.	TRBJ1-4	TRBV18	CASSLSYGDSNEKLFF	TGTGCCAGCTCACTCTCGTACGGGGATTCTAATGAAAAACTGTTTTTT
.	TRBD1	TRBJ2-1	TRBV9	CASSIGQGAYNKQFF	TGTGCCAGCAGCATCGGACAGGGGGCTTACAATAAGCAGTTCTTC
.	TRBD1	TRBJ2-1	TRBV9	CASSLGRGGTGGSEQFF	TGTGCCAGCAGCTTAGGGAGGGGAGGGACAGGGGGAAGTGAGCAGTTCTTC
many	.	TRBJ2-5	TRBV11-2	CASSLDSRAEETQYF	TGTGCCAGCAGCTTAGATTCCAGGGCTGAGGAGACCCAGTACTTC
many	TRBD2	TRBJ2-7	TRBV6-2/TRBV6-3	CASSETSGVLYEQYF	TGTGCCAGCAGCGAGACTAGCGGGGTTCTATACGAGCAGTACTTC
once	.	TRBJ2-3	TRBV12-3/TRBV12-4	CASSNRGGSDTQYF	TGTGCCAGCAGTAACAGGGGGGGGTCAGATACGCAGTATTTT
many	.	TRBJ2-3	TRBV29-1	CSVQTTHLAQDTQYF	TGCAGCGTCCAGACTACCCACCTAGCACAAGATACGCAGTATTTT
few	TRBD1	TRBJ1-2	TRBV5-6	CASSPGTGGIGYTF	TGTGCCAGCAGCCCGGGGACAGGGGGTATAGGCTACACCTTC
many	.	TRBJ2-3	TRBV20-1	CSARRQGHADTQYF	TGCAGTGCTAGACGTCAGGGACATGCAGATACGCAGTATTTT
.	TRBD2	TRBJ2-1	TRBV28	CASSLMASGYSEQFF	TGTGCCAGCAGTTTAATGGCTAGCGGGTACAGTGAGCAGTTCTTC
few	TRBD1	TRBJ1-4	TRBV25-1	CASSENRDREGEKLFF	TGTGCCAGCAGTGAGAATCGGGACAGGGAAGGTGAAAAACTGTTTTTT
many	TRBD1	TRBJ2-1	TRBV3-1	CASSHAQLQGQRQFF	TGTGCCAGCAGCCATGCTCAACTACAGGGGCAGCGGCAGTTCTTC
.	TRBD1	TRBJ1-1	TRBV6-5	CASGTGDRGTEAFF	TGTGCCAGCGGTACAGGGGACAGGGGAACTGAAGCTTTCTTT
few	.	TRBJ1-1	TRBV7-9	CASSSPLGGLNTEAFF	TGTGCCAGCAGTTCCCCCCTCGGGGGCCTGAACACTGAAGCTTTCTTT
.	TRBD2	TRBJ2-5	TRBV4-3	CASSQGAQGGREQYF	TGCGCCAGCAGCCAAGGGGCCCAGGGAGGGAGGGAGCAGTACTTC
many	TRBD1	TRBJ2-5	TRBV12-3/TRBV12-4	CASSLQGARQETQYF	TGTGCCAGCAGTTTGCAGGGGGCGAGACAAGAGACCCAGTACTTC
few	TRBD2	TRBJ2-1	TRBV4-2	CASSQVGRGGNEQFF	TGTGCCAGCAGCCAAGTCGGGAGGGGCGGCAATGAGCAGTTCTTC
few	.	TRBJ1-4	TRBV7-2	CASSLGGGSTNEKLFF	TGTGCCAGCAGCTTAGGGGGGGGATCAACTAATGAAAAACTGTTTTTT
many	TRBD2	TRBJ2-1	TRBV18	CASSPGLAGAEGADEQFF	TGTGCCAGCTCACCCGGACTAGCGGGGGCCGAGGGGGCTGATGAGCAGTTCTTC
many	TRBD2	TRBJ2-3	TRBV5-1	CASSLVGLAADTQYF	TGCGCCAGCAGCTTGGTGGGACTAGCAGCAGATACGCAGTATTTT
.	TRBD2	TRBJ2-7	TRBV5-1	CASNLEAPGGYEQYF	TGCGCCAGCAACTTGGAGGCCCCGGGGGGCTACGAGCAGTACTTC
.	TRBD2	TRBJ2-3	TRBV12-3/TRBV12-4	CASRVGGDTQYF	TGTGCCAGCAGAGTGGGGGGGGATACGCAGTATTTT
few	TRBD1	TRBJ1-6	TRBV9	CASSLIGQVGSPLHF	TGTGCCAGCAGCTTAATCGGACAGGTGGGGTCACCCCTCCACTTT
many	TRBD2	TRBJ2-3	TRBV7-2	CASSQSGGDTQYF	TGTGCCAGCAGCCAAAGCGGGGGCGATACGCAGTATTTT
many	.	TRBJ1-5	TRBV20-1	CSARDIVGGGNQPQHF	TGCAGTGCTAGAGATATTGTTGGGGGCGGCAATCAGCCCCAGCATTTT
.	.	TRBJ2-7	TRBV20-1	CSAPQPSGHGYEQYF	TGCAGTGCTCCGCAACCTTCGGGACATGGATACGAGCAGTACTTC
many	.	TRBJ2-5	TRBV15	CATSRDLAGLNQETQYF	TGTGCCACCAGCAGAGATCTAGCAGGGTTAAATCAAGAGACCCAGTACTTC
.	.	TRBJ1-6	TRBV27	CASSFRTTSYNSPLHF	TGTGCCAGCAGTTTCCGAACGACAAGCTATAATTCACCCCTCCACTTT
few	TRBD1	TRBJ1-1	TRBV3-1	CASSQYRGPTEAFF	TGTGCCAGCAGCCAATACAGGGGGCCAACTGAAGCTTTCTTT
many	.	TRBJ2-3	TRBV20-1	CSAASGAGTDTQYF	TGCAGTGCAGCGTCGGGGGCGGGCACAGATACGCAGTATTTT
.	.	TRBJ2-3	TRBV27	CASSLEGITDTQYF	TGTGCCAGCAGTTTAGAGGGTATCACAGATACGCAGTATTTT
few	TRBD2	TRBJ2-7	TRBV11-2	CASRTTSVAYNEQYF	TGTGCCAGCAGAACCACTAGCGTCGCCTACAATGAGCAGTACTTC
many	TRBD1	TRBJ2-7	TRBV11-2	CASSRDRSGQYF	TGTGCCAGCAGCCGGGACAGGTCCGGGCAGTACTTC
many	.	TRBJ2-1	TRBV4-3	CASSQGRQGGSYNEQFF	TGCGCCAGCAGCCAAGGGAGACAGGGAGGATCCTACAATGAGCAGTTCTTC
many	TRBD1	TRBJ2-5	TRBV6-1	CATGQGADLGETQYF	TGTGCCACCGGACAGGGGGCAGATTTGGGGGAGACCCAGTACTTC
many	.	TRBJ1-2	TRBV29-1	CSVLPRGVDGYTF	TGCAGCGTCCTACCTCGGGGAGTCGATGGCTACACCTTC
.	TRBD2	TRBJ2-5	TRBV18	CASSPRSGGQETQYF	TGTGCCAGCTCACCACGATCGGGGGGGCAAGAGACCCAGTACTTC
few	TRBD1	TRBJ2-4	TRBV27	CASSNTGTENYLAKNIQYF	TGTGCCAGCAGTAACACCGGGACAGAAAACTATCTAGCCAAAAACATTCAGTACTTC